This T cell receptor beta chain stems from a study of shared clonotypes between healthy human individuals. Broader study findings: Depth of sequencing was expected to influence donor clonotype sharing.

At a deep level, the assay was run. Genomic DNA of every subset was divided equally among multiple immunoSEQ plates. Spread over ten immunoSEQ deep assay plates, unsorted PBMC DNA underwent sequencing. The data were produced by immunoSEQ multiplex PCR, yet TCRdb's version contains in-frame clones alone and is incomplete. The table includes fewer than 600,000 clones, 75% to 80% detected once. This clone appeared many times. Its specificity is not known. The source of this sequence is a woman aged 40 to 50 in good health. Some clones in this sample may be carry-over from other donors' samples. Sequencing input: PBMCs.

CDR3 loop: CASSDGGYHSYEQYF. In nucleotides, the CDR3 is TGTGCCAGCAGTGATGGAGGGTACCACTCCTACGAGCAGTACTTC. This chain connects TRBV2 to TRBJ2-7; D is possibly TRBD2 (6 bases). V gave up 3 bases and J gave up 0 bases, with 12 bases separating them. This CDR3 comprises 15 residues. Germline CDR1 SNHLY, CDR2 FYNNEI.